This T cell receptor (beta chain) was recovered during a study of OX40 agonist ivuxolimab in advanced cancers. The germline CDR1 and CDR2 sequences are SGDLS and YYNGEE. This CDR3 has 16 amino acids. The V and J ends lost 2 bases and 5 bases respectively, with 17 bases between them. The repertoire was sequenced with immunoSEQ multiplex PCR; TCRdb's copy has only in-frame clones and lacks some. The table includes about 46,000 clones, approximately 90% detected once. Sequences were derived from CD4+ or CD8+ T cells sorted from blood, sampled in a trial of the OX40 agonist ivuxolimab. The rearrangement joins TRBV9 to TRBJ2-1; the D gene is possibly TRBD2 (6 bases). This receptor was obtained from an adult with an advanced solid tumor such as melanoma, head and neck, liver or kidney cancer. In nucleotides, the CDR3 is TGTGCCAGCAGCGTCGGGACTTCCGACCAACACAATGAGCAGTTCTTC. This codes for CASSVGTSDQHNEQFF.